Shown below are 13 T cell receptor beta chains from a single sample sequenced in a study of cytomegalovirus exposure and HLA in healthy donors. It was with 60 Vbeta and 13 Jbeta primers that the PCR ran. Assay used: immunoSEQ multiplex PCR; TCRdb lists only in-frame clones, some missing. The data show about 160,000 clones, around four fifths seen once. The material sequenced was PBMCs. These receptors were obtained from a man aged 30 to 45 in good health and CMV-seronegative.

The chain couples TRBV30 to TRBJ1-2; the match to TRBD1 covers 7 bases. Germline trimming cut 2 bases from V and 4 bases from J; bases unmatched to any gene: 7. The CDR3 is made up of 14 amino acids. In germline, CDR1 is GTSNPN, CDR2 SVGIG (reference sequence). CDR3 in amino acids: CAWSSPGQIYGYTF. CDR3 in DNA: TGTGCCTGGAGTTCCCCGGGACAGATCTATGGCTACACCTTC.

J is TRBJ2-5 and V is TRBV4-1; D is unresolved. The end of the DNA aligns better with TRBJ2-7, so the J call may be wrong. From germline, CDR1 is MGHRA and CDR2 YSYEKL. The CDR3 has 12 residues. The CDR3 DNA reads TGCGCCAGCAGCCAAAGTGGTAACGAGCAGTACTTC. Its translation is CASSQSGNEQYF.

The chain links TRBV18 to TRBJ2-3; maybe TRBD1 (5 bases). This CDR3 contains 13 residues. V was pared by 3 bases and J by 5 bases, with 9 bases between. Per the germline V gene, CDR1 is KGHSH and CDR2 is LQKENI. The CDR3 reads CASSPGLIDTQYF. The CDR3 DNA follows: TGTGCCAGCTCACCGGGGCTAATAGATACGCAGTATTTT.

This clone appeared once. The chain employs TRBV4-2 and TRBJ2-7, with 8 bases that match TRBD1. This CDR3 comprises 13 residues. CDR1 LGHNA and CDR2 YNFKEQ come from the germline V gene. The J segment lost 4 bases and the V segment lost 4 bases, leaving 3 bases of the junction unmatched. CDR3 region: CASSRDRTYEQYF. The CDR3 region has the DNA TGTGCCAGCAGCCGGGACAGGACTTACGAGCAGTACTTC.

This clone was recorded a few times. The V and J genes are TRBV11-3 and TRBJ2-7; TRBD1 matches at 10 bases. Germline CDR1 is SGHNT and CDR2 is YENEEA. The CDR3 extends over 15 amino acids. After removal of 5 bases from V and 2 bases from J, the junction contained 6 bases not matched to a gene. The CDR3 protein is CASSIGTGATYEQYF. DNA for the CDR3: TGTGCCAGCAGCATAGGGACAGGGGCAACCTACGAGCAGTACTTC.

In this sample, this clone turned up once. This chain uses TRBV2 with TRBJ1-1, with D perhaps matching TRBD1 (5 bases). This CDR3 spans 16 amino acids. V was cut by 2 bases and J by 0 bases, with 13 bases left in between. Germline-derived CDR1 and CDR2 are SNHLY and FYNNEI. CDR3 loop: CASSEMSGAVNTEAFF. CDR3 bases: TGTGCCAGCAGTGAAATGTCTGGGGCAGTGAACACTGAAGCTTTCTTT.

The chain has TRBV4-3 and TRBJ2-7, with 9 positions matching TRBD2. CDR1 is LGHNA, CDR2 YSLEER, per germline. The junction had 10 bases not matched to a gene; V was cut back by 1 base and J by 3 bases. The length of the CDR3 is 17 residues. The CDR3 loop reads CASSQVSSSGGFYEQYF. The CDR3 region has the DNA TGCGCCAGCAGCCAAGTCAGCTCCAGCGGGGGGTTCTACGAGCAGTACTTC.

CDR3 residues: CASSFTGTGRPRGDKYF. The CDR3 DNA reads as TGCGCCAGCAGCTTTACTGGGACAGGACGGCCTAGAGGGGACAAGTATTTT. The chain links TRBV5-1 to TRBJ2-3; 8 bases fit TRBD1. CDR3 length: 17 residues. V was pared by 2 bases and J by 13 bases, with 21 bases of the junction left unmatched. Germline V gene sequence: CDR1 SGHRS, CDR2 YFSETQ.

V is TRBV25-1 and J is TRBJ1-3; no reliable D call. Germline-derived CDR1 and CDR2 are MGHDK and SYGVNS. There are 13 residues in the CDR3. V was trimmed by 7 bases and J by 8 bases, leaving 15 bases between them. The CDR3 DNA follows: TGTGCCAGCACCCCCGGCGAGGGAGACACCATATATTTT. Amino acids: CASTPGEGDTIYF.

The chain is built from TRBV27 and TRBJ1-1, with a weak D call TRBD1 (5 bases). The V and J ends lost 4 bases and 7 bases respectively, with 7 bases between them. The CDR3 has 11 amino acids. Looked up from germline, CDR1 is MNHEY and CDR2 is SMNVEV (reference sequence). The CDR3 bases are TGTGCCAGCAGTTGGGGGGGTGAAGCTTTCTTT. Protein sequence: CASSWGGEAFF.

The J gene is TRBJ2-5, the V gene TRBV19; D is perhaps TRBD1 (6 bases). CDR3 length: 13 residues. V lost 7 bases, J lost 2 bases, and 11 bases lay in between. Germline CDR1 is LNHDA and CDR2 is SQIVND (reference sequence). The DNA for the CDR3 is TGTGCCAGTAACGACAGGCCACAAGAGACCCAGTACTTC. Protein product: CASNDRPQETQYF.

This chain connects TRBV11-2 to TRBJ1-4, with D perhaps matching TRBD1 (6 bases). V shed 5 bases and J shed 0 bases, with 19 bases lying between them. The germline V gene encodes CDR1 SGHAT and CDR2 FQNNGV. The CDR3 sequence is 18 residues long. The CDR3 coding sequence is TGTGCCAGCAGCCCTCGGGGGGGCAGGTTCGCAACTAATGAAAAACTGTTTTTT. It codes for CASSPRGGRFATNEKLFF.

The chain has TRBV28 and TRBJ1-2; no clear D gene. CDR1 is MDHEN, CDR2 SYDVKM, per germline. This CDR3 is built from 14 residues. The V end lost 3 bases, the J end lost 1 base, and 9 bases lay between the germline ends. CDR3 region: CASSFGLDNYGYTF. CDR3 in DNA: TGTGCCAGCAGTTTTGGGCTTGATAACTATGGCTACACCTTC.